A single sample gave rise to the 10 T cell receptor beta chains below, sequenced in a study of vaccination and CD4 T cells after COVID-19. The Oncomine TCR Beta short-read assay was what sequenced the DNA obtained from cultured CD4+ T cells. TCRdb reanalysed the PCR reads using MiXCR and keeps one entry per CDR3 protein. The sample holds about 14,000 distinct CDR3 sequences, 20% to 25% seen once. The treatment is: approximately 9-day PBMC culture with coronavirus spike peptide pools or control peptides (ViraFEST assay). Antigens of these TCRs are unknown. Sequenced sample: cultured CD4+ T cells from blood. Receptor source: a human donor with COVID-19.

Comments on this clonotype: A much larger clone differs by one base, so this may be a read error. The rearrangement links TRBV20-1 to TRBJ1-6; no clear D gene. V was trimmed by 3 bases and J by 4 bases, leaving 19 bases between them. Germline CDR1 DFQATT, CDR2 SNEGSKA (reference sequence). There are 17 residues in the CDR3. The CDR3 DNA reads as TGCAGTGCTAGCCTTTCCTTCTCCGGCATTTATAATTCACCCCTCCACTTT. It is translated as CSASLSFSGIYNSPLHF.

CDR3 sequence reads: CATALGGFASNSPLHF. The CDR3 nucleotides are TGTGCCACCGCCCTTGGGGGGTTCGCGTCTAATTCACCCCTCCACTTT. This chain joins TRBV19 and TRBJ1-6; tentative D call: TRBD1 (5 bases). V lost 10 bases and J lost 6, with 22 bases in between. This CDR3 has 16 amino acids. Germline CDR1 is LNHDA and CDR2 is SQIVND (reference sequence).

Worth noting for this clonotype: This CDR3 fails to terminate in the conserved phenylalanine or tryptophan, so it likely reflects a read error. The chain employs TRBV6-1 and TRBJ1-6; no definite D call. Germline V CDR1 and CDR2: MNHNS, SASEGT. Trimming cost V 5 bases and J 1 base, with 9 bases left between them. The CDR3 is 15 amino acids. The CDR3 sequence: CASSTPGSYNSPLHL. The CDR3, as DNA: TGTGCCAGCAGTACTCCTGGGTCCTATAATTCACCCCTCCACCTT.

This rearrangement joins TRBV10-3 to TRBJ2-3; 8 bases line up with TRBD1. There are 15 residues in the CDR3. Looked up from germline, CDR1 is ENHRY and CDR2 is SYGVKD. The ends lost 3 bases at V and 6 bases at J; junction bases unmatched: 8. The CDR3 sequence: CAISDQGRGHDTQYF. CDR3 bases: TGTGCCATCAGTGATCAGGGCAGGGGGCATGATACGCAGTATTTT.

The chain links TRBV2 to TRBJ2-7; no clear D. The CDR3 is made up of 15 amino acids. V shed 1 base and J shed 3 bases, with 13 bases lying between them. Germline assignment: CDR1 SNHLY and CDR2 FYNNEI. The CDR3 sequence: CASSEGPAEIYEQYF. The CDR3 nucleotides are TGTGCCAGCAGTGAAGGCCCCGCAGAGATCTACGAGCAGTACTTC.

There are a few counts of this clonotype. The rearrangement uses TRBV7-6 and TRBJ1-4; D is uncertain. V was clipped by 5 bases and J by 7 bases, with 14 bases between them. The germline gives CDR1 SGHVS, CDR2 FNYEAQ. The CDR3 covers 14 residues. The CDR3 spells CASSPLNGGEKLFF. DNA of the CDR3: TGTGCCAGCAGCCCCCTTAACGGAGGTGAAAAACTGTTTTTT.

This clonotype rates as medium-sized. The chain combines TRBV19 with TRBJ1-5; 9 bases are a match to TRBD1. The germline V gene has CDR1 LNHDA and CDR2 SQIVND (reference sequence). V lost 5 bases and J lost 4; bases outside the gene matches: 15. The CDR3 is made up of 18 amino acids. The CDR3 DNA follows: TGTGCCAGTAGTCCTCGGACAGGGGCCGCAATTGCAAATCAGCCCCAGCATTTT. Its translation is CASSPRTGAAIANQPQHF.

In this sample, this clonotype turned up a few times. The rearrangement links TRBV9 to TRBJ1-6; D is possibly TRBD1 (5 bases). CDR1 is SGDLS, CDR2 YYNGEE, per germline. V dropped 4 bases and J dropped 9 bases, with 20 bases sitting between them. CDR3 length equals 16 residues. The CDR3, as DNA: TGTGCCAGCAGCCCAACCGGGACCCCCGGGGGTTCACCCCTCCACTTT. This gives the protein CASSPTGTPGGSPLHF.

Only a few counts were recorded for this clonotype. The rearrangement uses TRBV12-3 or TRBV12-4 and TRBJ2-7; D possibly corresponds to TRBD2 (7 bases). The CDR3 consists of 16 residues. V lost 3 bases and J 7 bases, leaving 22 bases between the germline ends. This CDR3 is CASSFVSRAGAGEQYF. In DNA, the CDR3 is TGTGCCAGCAGTTTCGTGTCCCGGGCGGGGGCCGGGGAGCAGTACTTC.

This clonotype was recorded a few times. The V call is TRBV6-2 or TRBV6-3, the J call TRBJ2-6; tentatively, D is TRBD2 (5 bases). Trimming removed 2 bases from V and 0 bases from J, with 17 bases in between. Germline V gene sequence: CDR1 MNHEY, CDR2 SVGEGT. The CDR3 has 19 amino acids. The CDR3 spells CASSYDWSQGGSGANVLTF. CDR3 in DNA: TGTGCCAGCAGTTACGACTGGTCTCAAGGAGGCTCTGGGGCCAACGTCCTGACTTTC.